This T cell receptor (beta chain) was sequenced in a study of blood T cell repertoires in COVID-19 (dated by TCRdb to between 2020 and 2021). For the wider study: Collaborator samples came from the United States, Italy and Spain and covered acute and convalescent phases of COVID-19. The material from the prospective study consisted of cDNA or gDNA derived from T cells, B-cell-depleted T cells, or PBMCs. Deeply sampled blood TCRbeta repertoires from subjects exposed to, actively infected with, or recovered from COVID-19 were included in the dataset. The repertoires were made available in a free public database intended to serve as a resource for research on the immune response to SARS-CoV-2. Samples came from the ongoing ImmuneRACE study (first 160 participants) plus 1,254 subjects from 6 global collaborators. The sample metadata nearly always contained a de-identified subject ID, COVID-19 status, age in years and sex. Where available, HLA class I and class II types were obtained from metadata supplied by the sample provider rather than from assay-based typing.

Whole blood was collected in K2EDTA tubes by collaborating institutions according to the institutions' own protocols. For TCRbeta analysis, collaborator samples were shipped as frozen whole blood, as isolated PBMCs, or as DNA extracted from either sample type. From cysteine to phenylalanine, the CDR3 is 14 amino acids long. CDR3 DNA only is kept here, 42 bases in frame from base 1. Looking up the germline V gene yields CDR1 SGHVS and CDR2 FQNEAQ. V sheds 10 bases and J sheds 7 bases, leaving 20 bases between their ends. What the work shows at the level of the full study, not this receptor alone: Clinical and demographic metadata were provided uncurated, with the amount varying by source and participant.

Worth noting for this clone: The specificity of this receptor is unknown. Base quality data are lacking; no much larger clone is found one base away.

TCRbeta CDR3 regions were amplified from genomic DNA by means of the immunoSEQ Assay, a bias-controlled multiplex PCR. The original pipeline was this. The number of nucleated cells in each sample was estimated by amplification of reference gene primers within the assay. Sequence reads were collapsed and filtered to measure the absolute abundance of every unique TCRbeta CDR3 rearrangement. For each sample, productive Simpson clonality was calculated by taking the square root of Simpson's diversity index across productive rearrangements. The table comes from immuneACCESS by way of TCRdb, which keeps in-frame sequences with V and J called. Part of the clones is missing from these tables; in studies checked, under half for an unresolved V gene and the rest for unknown reasons. Clone size and V and J calls were adopted from that table, with D and trimming inferred from the DNA. The sample table holds roughly 380,000 clones, of which 85% were seen once. The biggest ten clones account for around 3.4% of the sample.

The specimen sequenced was peripheral blood. The V gene is TRBV7-8 and the J gene is TRBJ2-1; a weak D assignment points to TRBD1 (6 bases agree). This clonotype was sampled from a woman aged 18-29 years with acute or convalescent COVID-19. The CDR3 amino acid sequence is: CATLQGSGLNEQFF. In nucleotide form, the sequence is TGTGCCACACTACAGGGATCGGGTTTAAATGAGCAGTTCTTC.